The TCR beta chain described here comes from a study of cytomegalovirus exposure and HLA in healthy donors. With regard to this clone: Antigen: not known.

From germline, CDR1 is MNHEY and CDR2 SMNVEV (reference sequence). V dropped 5 bases and J dropped 3; count of bases not matched to a gene: 2. There are 14 residues in the CDR3. With 60 Vbeta and 13 Jbeta primers, the PCR was carried out. Produced via immunoSEQ multiplex PCR; TCRdb's table is partial and in-frame only. The table shows around 150,000 clones, with roughly 77% occurring only once. Study-wide results and caveats: According to an earlier analysis, most TCR beta V segments yielded productive rearrangements about 87% or about 30% of the time. TCR beta sequences numbering under 20,000 were associated with HLA alleles at 0.05 false discovery rate in a later analysis. V- and J-gene trimming of TCR beta was linked (in a later analysis) to a missense DCLRE1C variant.

The sequenced sample was PBMCs. The TCR was taken from a male donor in good health and CMV-seronegative. The chain joins TRBV27 to TRBJ2-7, with 12 bases lining up with TRBD1. CDR3 loop: CASSRDRGLYEQYF. In DNA, the CDR3 is TGTGCCAGCAGTCGGGACAGGGGGCTCTACGAGCAGTACTTC.